This T cell receptor beta chain was captured in a study of post-analysis software for immune sequencing data. Study-wide findings and caveats: Normalized Chao1 diversity in multiple sclerosis patients fell significantly below that of controls. Controls showed lower frequencies than patients for five TRBV segments, and TRBV5-6, TRBV5-1 and TRBV20-1 were among these. Under F measure analysis, samples from one preparation batch co-clustered strongly.

Presence of unique molecular identifiers characterized the TCR beta cDNA libraries. T cells numbering roughly 0.85 to 11 million yielded 500,000 to 550,000 cDNA molecules. TCRdb analysed the PCR reads with MiXCR anew, one entry per CDR3 protein. The table shows about 820,000 distinct CDR3 sequences, with roughly 50% occurring only once. With regard to this clonotype: Its antigen is currently unknown.

The germline CDR1 and CDR2 sequences are SEHNR and FQNEAQ (reference sequence). The length of the CDR3 is 16 residues. With 5 bases removed from V and 9 bases from J, the gap between germline ends came to 23 bases. The sequence was obtained from a girl aged 10 to 17 with multiple sclerosis. Material: blood. The chain combines TRBV7-9 with TRBJ2-1, with D possibly being TRBD1 or TRBD2 (5 bases each). The DNA of the CDR3 is TGTGCCAGCAGCAAGAGCCGGGGAGCCTTCCAGGGTGAGCAGTTCTTC. This translates into CASSKSRGAFQGEQFF.